The next 2 T cell receptor beta chains were all read from a single sample in a study of T-cell reconstitution after alpha-beta-depleted transplantation in children. A library of TCRbeta sequences, prepared with unique molecular identifiers, was generated. TCRdb passed the PCR reads through MiXCR, listing each CDR3 protein once. This sample has about 440,000 distinct CDR3 sequences, with about 40% found just once. Sequenced material: PBMCs, taken before TCRalphabeta/CD19-depleted stem cell transplant. The source of these receptors is a girl aged 2 to 9 with aplastic anemia, due to receive a stem cell transplant.

This clonotype has a count of ten or more. The chain recombines TRBV4-2 with TRBJ2-1, with 11 positions matching TRBD2. Germline assignment: CDR1 LGHNA and CDR2 YNFKEQ. The CDR3 extends over 18 amino acids. V dropped 0 bases and J dropped 4; count of bases not matched to a gene: 8. The CDR3 loop reads CASSQDLGLAGPYNEQFF. The CDR3 DNA follows: TGTGCCAGCAGCCAAGATCTAGGACTAGCGGGCCCATACAATGAGCAGTTCTTC.

This clonotype turned up a few times. V is TRBV12-3 or TRBV12-4 and J is TRBJ2-7; 10 bases map to TRBD1. The V segment lost 6 bases and the J segment 6 bases; nucleotides outside the gene matches: 8. This CDR3 contains 14 residues. Written as DNA, the CDR3 is TGTGCCAGCAGCCCTTGGGACAGGGGAGGCGAGCAGTACTTC. Translating gives CASSPWDRGGEQYF.